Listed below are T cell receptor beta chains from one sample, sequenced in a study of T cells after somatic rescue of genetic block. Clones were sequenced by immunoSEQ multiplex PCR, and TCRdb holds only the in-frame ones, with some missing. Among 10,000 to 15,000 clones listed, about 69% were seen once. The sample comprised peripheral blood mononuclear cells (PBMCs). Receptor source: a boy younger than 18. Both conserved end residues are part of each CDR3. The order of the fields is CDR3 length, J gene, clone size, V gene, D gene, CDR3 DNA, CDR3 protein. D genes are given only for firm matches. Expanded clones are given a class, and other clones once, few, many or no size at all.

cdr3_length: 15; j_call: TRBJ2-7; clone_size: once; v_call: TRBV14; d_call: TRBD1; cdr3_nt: TGTGCCAGCAGTTCCGGGACAGTCCTCTCCTACGAGCAGTACTTC; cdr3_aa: CASSSGTVLSYEQYF
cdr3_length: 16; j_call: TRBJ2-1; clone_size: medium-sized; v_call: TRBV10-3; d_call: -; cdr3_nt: TGTGCCATCAGTGAGTCAATGGCTCCACCTTACAATGAGCAGTTCTTC; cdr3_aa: CAISESMAPPYNEQFF
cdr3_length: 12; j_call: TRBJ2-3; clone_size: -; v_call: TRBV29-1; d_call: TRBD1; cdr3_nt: TGCAGCGTTGAACAGGGGGTAAATACGCAGTATTTT; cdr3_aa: CSVEQGVNTQYF
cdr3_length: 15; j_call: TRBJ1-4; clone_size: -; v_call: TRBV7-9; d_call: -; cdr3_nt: TGTGCCAGCAGCTTAGACGGCTTAGGGAATGAAAAACTGTTTTTT; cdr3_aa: CASSLDGLGNEKLFF
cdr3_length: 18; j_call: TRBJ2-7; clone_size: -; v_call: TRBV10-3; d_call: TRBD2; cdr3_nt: TGTGCCATCAGTGAGTCTAAAATCGGGCTAGCGGGAGGGTACGAGCAGTACTTC; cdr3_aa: CAISESKIGLAGGYEQYF
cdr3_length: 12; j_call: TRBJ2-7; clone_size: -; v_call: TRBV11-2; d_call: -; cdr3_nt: TGTGCCAGCAGTCTACAGCTTTACGAGCAGTACTTC; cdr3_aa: CASSLQLYEQYF
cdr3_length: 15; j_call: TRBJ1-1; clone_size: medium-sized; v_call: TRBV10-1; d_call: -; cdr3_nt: TGCGCCAGCAGTGAGGGGAGACTCACGAACACTGAAGCTTTCTTT; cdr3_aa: CASSEGRLTNTEAFF
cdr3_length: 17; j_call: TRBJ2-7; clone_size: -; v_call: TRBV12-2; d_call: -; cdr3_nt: TGTGCAAGTCGCTTGGGCCATTGGGCAGGGGGCCGCTACGAGCAGTACTTC; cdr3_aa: CASRLGHWAGGRYEQYF
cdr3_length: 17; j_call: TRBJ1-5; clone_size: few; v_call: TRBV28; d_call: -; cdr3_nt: TGTGCCAGCAGTTCCGCCCCGGACAGACTTAGCAATCAGCCCCAGCATTTT; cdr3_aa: CASSSAPDRLSNQPQHF
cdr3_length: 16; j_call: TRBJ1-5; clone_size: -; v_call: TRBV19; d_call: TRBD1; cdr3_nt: TGTGCCAGTAGTAAGTGGGACAGGGGGAGTAGTCAGCCCCAGCATTTT; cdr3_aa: CASSKWDRGSSQPQHF
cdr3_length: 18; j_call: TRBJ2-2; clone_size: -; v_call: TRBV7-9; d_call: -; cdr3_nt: TGTGCCAGCAGCGGACAGGGGGAGCGGGGGGTTCACACCGGGGAGCTGTTTTTT; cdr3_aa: CASSGQGERGVHTGELFF
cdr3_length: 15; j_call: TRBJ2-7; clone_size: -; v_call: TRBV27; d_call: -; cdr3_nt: TGTGCCAGCAGTCCACGGACAGACTACCGGGACGAGCAGTACTTC; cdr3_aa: CASSPRTDYRDEQYF
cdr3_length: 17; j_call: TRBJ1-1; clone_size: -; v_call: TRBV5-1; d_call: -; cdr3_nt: TGCGCCAGCAGCTCCCTTCGGTCAGGGGCGCTGAACACTGAAGCTTTCTTT; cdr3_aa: CASSSLRSGALNTEAFF
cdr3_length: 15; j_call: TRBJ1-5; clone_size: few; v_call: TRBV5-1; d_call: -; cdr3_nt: TGCGCCAGCAGCTTCGAGGGCGTGGGCAATCAGCCCCAGCATTTT; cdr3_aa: CASSFEGVGNQPQHF
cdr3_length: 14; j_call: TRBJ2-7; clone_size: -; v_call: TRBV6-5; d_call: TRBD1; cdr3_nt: TGTGCCAGCAGTAGGGACAGGGGGCGCTACGAGCAGTACTTC; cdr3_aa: CASSRDRGRYEQYF
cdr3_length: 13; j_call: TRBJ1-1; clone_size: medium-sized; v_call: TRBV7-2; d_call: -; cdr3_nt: TGTGCCAGCAGCACCCAGACGTACACTGAAGCTTTCTTT; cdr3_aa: CASSTQTYTEAFF
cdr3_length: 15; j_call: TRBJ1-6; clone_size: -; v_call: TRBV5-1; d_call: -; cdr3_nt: TGCGCCAGCAGCTTGGAGAGGGCAAGGAATTCACCCCTCCACTTT; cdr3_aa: CASSLERARNSPLHF
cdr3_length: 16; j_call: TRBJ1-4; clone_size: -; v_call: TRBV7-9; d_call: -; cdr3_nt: TGTGCCAGCAGCTTTGAAAGGACTGCAACTAATGAAAAACTGTTTTTT; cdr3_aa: CASSFERTATNEKLFF
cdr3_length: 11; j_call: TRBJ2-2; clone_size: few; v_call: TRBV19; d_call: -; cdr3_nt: TGTGCCAGTAGTATCTCCGGGGAGCTGTTTTTT; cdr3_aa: CASSISGELFF
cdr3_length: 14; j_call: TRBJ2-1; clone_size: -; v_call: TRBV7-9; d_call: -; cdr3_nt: TGTGCCAGCACTGAGGGAGGCTCCTACAATGAGCAGTTCTTC; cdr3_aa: CASTEGGSYNEQFF
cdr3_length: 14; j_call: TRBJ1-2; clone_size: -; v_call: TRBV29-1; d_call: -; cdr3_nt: TGCAGCGTTGGCACTCTGACAGGAAACTATGGCTACACCTTC; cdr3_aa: CSVGTLTGNYGYTF
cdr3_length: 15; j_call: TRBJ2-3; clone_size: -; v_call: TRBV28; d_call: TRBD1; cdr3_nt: TGTGCCAGCAGTTTACGTGGGACAGGGGCAGATACGCAGTATTTT; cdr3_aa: CASSLRGTGADTQYF
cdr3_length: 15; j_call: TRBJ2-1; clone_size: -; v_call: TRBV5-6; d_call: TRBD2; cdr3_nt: TGTGCCAGCAGCCTTCCGGGACTAGGCTACAATGAGCAGTTCTTC; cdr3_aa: CASSLPGLGYNEQFF
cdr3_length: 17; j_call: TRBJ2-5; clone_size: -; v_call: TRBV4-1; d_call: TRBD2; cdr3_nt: TGCGCCAGCAGCCATCTTGGACTAGCGGGGCCTCAAGAGACCCAGTACTTC; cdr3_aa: CASSHLGLAGPQETQYF
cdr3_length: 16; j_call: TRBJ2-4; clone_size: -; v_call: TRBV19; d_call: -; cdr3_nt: TGTGCCAGTAGTATAGGCAGGGTGAGGGCCAAAAACATTCAGTACTTC; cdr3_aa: CASSIGRVRAKNIQYF
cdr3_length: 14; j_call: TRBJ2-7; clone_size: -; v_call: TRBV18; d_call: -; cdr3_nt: TGTGCCAGCTCCCCTTCCCGACAGACCTACGAGCAGTACTTC; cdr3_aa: CASSPSRQTYEQYF
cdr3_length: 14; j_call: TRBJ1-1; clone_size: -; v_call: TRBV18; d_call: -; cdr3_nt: TGTGCCAGCTCACCCTGGGAGGGGAACACTGAAGCTTTCTTT; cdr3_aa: CASSPWEGNTEAFF
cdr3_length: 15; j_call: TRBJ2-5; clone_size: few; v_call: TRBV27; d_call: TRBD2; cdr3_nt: TGTGCCAGCAGTTTAGAGACTAGCGGCACGGGGACCCAGTACTTC; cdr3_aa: CASSLETSGTGTQYF
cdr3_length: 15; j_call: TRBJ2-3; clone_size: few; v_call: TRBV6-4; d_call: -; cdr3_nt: TGTGCCAGCAGCGTCAAGATGCCCAGCACAGATACGCAGTATTTT; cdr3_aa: CASSVKMPSTDTQYF
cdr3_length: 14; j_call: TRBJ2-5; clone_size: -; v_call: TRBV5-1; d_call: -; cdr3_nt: TGCGCCAGCAGCTTGAACAGAGCCTCCGAGACCCAGTACTTC; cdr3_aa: CASSLNRASETQYF
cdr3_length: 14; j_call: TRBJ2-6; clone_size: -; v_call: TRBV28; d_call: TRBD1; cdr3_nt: TGTGCCAGCAGCCCTTCGGGACAGTGGGAAAGAGGGACTTTC; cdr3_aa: CASSPSGQWERGTF
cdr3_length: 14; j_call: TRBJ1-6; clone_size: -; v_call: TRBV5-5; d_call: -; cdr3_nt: TGTGCCAGCAGCTTGGGGGTCAGGGCTTCACCCCTCCACTTT; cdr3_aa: CASSLGVRASPLHF
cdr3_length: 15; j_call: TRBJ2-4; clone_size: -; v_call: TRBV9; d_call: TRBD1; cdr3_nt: TGTGCCAGCAGCCCTTACAGGGGTTTAAGGAACATTCAGTACTTC; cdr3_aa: CASSPYRGLRNIQYF
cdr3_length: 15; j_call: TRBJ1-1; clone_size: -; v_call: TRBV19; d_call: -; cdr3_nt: TGTGCCAGTAGTCTCTCCTCGACAGGTAACACTGAAGCTTTCTTT; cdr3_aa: CASSLSSTGNTEAFF
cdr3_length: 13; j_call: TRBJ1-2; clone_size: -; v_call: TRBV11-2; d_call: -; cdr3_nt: TGTGCCAGCAGCCCGATCGGGGGTTATGGCTACACCTTC; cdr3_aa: CASSPIGGYGYTF
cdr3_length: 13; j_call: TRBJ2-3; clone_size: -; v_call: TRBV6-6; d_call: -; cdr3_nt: TGTGCCAGCAGTTACGACAGCACAGATACGCAGTATTTT; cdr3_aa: CASSYDSTDTQYF
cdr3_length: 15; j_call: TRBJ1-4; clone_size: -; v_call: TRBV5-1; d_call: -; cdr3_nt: TGCGCCAGCAGCTCGGACAGTTGGGGCAATGAAAAACTGTTTTTT; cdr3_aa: CASSSDSWGNEKLFF
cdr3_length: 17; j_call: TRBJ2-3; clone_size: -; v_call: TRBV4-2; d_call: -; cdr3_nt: TGTGCCAGCAGCCAAGTTGATCACAGGTCTACAGGGGATACGCAGTATTTT; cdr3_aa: CASSQVDHRSTGDTQYF
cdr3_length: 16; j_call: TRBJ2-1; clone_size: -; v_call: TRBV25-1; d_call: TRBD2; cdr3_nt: TGTGCCAGCAGTGAATACGGGCTAGCGGGGCACAATGAGCAGTTCTTC; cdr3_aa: CASSEYGLAGHNEQFF
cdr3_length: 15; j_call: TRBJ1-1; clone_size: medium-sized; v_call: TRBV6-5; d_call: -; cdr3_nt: TGTGCCAGCAGTACCTCAACGGGAGGGAACACTGAAGCTTTCTTT; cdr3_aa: CASSTSTGGNTEAFF
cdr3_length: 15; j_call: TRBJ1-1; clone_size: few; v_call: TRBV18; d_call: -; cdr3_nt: TGTGCCAGCTCACCACTTGCACGTTCGAACACTGAAGCTTTCTTT; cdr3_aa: CASSPLARSNTEAFF
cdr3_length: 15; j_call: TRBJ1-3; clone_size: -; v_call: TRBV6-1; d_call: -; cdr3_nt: TGTGCCAGCCTAGTTTCAGACTTCTCTGGAAACACCATATATTTT; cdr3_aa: CASLVSDFSGNTIYF
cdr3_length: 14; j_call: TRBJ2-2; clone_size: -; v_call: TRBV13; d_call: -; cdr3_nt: TGTGCCAGCAGCCCCTATATGAACACCGGGGAGCTGTTTTTT; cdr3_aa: CASSPYMNTGELFF
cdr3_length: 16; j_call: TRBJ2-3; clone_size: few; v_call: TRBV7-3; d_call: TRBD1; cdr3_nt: TGTGCCAGCAGCTCCCGGGACAGAGGGTTCACAGATACGCAGTATTTT; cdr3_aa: CASSSRDRGFTDTQYF
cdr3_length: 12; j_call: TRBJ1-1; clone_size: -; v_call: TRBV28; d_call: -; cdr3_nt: TGTGCCAGCAGTTTACTAACAGGGTTCGCTTTCTTT; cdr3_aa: CASSLLTGFAFF
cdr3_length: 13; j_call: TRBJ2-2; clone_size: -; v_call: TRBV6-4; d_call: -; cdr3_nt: TGTGCCAGCAGTGACTCGACCAACGGGGAGCTGTTTTTT; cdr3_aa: CASSDSTNGELFF
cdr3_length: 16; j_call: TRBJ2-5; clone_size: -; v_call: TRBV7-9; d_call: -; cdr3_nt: TGTGCCAGCAGCTTATCGCAGCTAGGGGGGGTGGAGACCCAGTACTTC; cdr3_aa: CASSLSQLGGVETQYF
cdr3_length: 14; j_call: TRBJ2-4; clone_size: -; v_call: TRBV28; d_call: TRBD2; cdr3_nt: TGTGCCAGCAGCCAAAGACTAGCCAATGACATTCAGTACTTC; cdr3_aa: CASSQRLANDIQYF
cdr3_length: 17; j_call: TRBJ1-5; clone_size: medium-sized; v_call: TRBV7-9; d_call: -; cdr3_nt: TGTGCCAGCAGCTTCTCCCCGGACAGTTATAGCAATCAGCCCCAGCATTTT; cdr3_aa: CASSFSPDSYSNQPQHF
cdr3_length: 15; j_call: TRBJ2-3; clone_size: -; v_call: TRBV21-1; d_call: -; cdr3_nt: TGTGCCAGCAGCCGCCTGACAGGGGGCACAGATACGCAGTATTTT; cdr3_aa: CASSRLTGGTDTQYF
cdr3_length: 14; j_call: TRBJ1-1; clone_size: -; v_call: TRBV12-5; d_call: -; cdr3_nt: TGTGCTAGTGCCCGCCGGGGGGCAGACACTGAAGCTTTCTTT; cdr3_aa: CASARRGADTEAFF
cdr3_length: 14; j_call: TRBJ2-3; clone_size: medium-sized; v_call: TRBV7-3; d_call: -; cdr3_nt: TGTGCCAGCAGGTCTCTAAACCCCACAGATACGCAGTATTTT; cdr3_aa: CASRSLNPTDTQYF